This T cell receptor (beta chain) was identified during a study of T cells after yellow fever vaccination. Study at large: In the case of low-cell-number fractions, SMART-Seq v4 Ultra Low Input was used for preparation.

The study made its TCR cDNA through 5'RACE template switching. That step introduced a universal primer site along with UMIs. TCRdb itself ran the 5' RACE reads through MiXCR, one entry per CDR3 protein. The sample lists about 42,000 distinct CDR3 sequences, approximately 6.3% occurring once. This clonotype has ten or more counts. Study-wide points: Though weaker, the secondary response peaked faster, on day 5 versus 15. Booster samples showed a return of most primary-vaccination clones (almost 97% CD4, around 85% CD8).

The CDR3 totals 11 residues. The ends were cut back, 11 bases at V and 6 bases at J, with 14 bases in the middle. Per the germline V gene, CDR1 is MNHEY and CDR2 is SMNVEV (reference sequence). The sequencing here drew on PBMCs, either bulk or a sorted T-cell subset (CD4+, CD8+, memory, or dextramer-sorted; not recorded which), taken 45 days after the yellow fever booster vaccination. This chain uses TRBV27 with TRBJ2-7; no firm D call. This clonotype was obtained from a man younger than 45 who received the YFV17D yellow fever vaccine. The DNA of the CDR3 is TGTGCCTCCTTTTCGGGTGGCGAGCAGTACTTC. Its translation is CASFSGGEQYF.